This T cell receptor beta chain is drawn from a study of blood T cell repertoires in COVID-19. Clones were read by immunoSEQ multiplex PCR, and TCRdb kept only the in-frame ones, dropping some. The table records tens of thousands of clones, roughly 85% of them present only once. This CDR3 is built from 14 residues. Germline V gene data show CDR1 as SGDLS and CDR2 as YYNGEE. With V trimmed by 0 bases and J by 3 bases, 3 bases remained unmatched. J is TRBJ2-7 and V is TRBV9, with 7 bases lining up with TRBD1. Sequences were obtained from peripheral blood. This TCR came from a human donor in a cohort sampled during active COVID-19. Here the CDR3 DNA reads TGTGCCAGCAGCGTAGGAGGGGGCTACTACGAGCAGTACTTC. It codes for CASSVGGGYYEQYF.